The 26 T cell receptor beta chains below were found in one sample sequenced in a study of T cells in Graves' hyperthyroidism and ophthalmopathy. Amplified regions were TCR beta CDR3 sequences from RNA transcripts. Researchers ran a first-round RT-PCR on the TCR CDR3 using the HTBI primer set. TCRdb reprocessed the multiplex PCR reads with MiXCR, giving one entry per CDR3 protein. The profile shows more than 450,000 distinct CDR3 sequences, just under 20% of them singletons. Sequenced input: blood. Receptor source: a man aged 35 to 55 with Graves' ophthalmopathy.

The rearrangement links TRBV9 to TRBJ2-7, with D tentatively TRBD1 or TRBD2 (5 bases each). The CDR3 is made up of 15 amino acids. CDR1 and CDR2 (germline): SGDLS, YYNGEE. With 0 bases removed from V and 3 bases from J, the gap between germline ends came to 13 bases. This CDR3 reads CASSVDRTDFYEQYF. As DNA, the CDR3 is TGTGCCAGCAGCGTAGACAGGACGGACTTCTACGAGCAGTACTTC.

This clonotype appeared many times. The chain is built from TRBV6-1 and TRBJ2-7, with 11 bases matching TRBD1. The V gene end was trimmed by 5 bases and the J gene end by 4 bases; junction bases not matched to a gene: 7. The CDR3 is made up of 15 amino acids. The germline V gene encodes CDR1 MNHNS and CDR2 SASEGT. The CDR3 DNA sequence: TGTGCCAGCAGTTTTGGGACAGGGGGTATGTACGAGCAGTACTTC. The encoded protein is CASSFGTGGMYEQYF.

This clonotype was observed at least ten times. The chain combines TRBV24-1 with TRBJ1-2, with a tentative D call TRBD1 (5 bases). CDR1 KGHDR and CDR2 SFDVKD come from the germline V gene. This CDR3 comprises 13 residues. Trimming removed 5 bases at V and 4 bases at J, with 10 bases between. The DNA for the CDR3 is TGTGCCACCAGTGCCGTGGGGGGCTATGGCTACACCTTC. Protein: CATSAVGGYGYTF.

This clonotype was counted many times. This rearrangement joins TRBV7-9 to TRBJ2-4; 9 bases are shared with TRBD2. The CDR3 covers 16 residues. After removal of 4 bases from V and 9 bases from J, the junction contained 13 bases not matched to a gene. Germline CDR1 and CDR2: SEHNR and FQNEAQ (reference sequence). CDR3 amino acids: CASSSRRTREGSIQYF. CDR3 coding DNA: TGTGCCAGCAGCTCACGACGCACGCGGGAGGGCAGCATTCAGTACTTC.

The chain is built from TRBV18 and TRBJ2-5; no clear D gene. CDR1 and CDR2 (germline): KGHSH, LQKENI. V lost 4 bases and J 4 bases, leaving 13 bases between the germline ends. The CDR3 sequence is 14 residues long. The DNA of the CDR3 is TGTGCCAGCTCACGTGACACCTTTGGAGAGACCCAGTACTTC. As protein: CASSRDTFGETQYF.

This CDR3 reads CASSIALATEAFF. DNA of the CDR3: TGTGCCAGTAGTATAGCGTTAGCCACTGAAGCTTTCTTT. This chain links TRBV19 with TRBJ1-1; no clear D. CDR3 length equals 13 residues. V was clipped by 1 base and J by 4 bases, with 7 bases between them. CDR1 is LNHDA, CDR2 SQIVND, per germline (reference sequence).

The chain employs TRBV2 and TRBJ2-6; D is uncertain. The CDR3 runs to 15 residues. Germline CDR1 is SNHLY and CDR2 is FYNNEI. V was cut by 4 bases and J by 2 bases, with 9 bases left in between. DNA of the CDR3: TGTGCCAGCAGTGGGCTTGGAGCTGGGGCCAACGTCCTGACTTTC. Translating gives CASSGLGAGANVLTF.

This clonotype was observed many times. The chain uses TRBV3-1 and TRBJ2-1; 15 bases are a match to TRBD2. V lost 0 bases, J lost 2 bases, and 5 bases stayed unmatched. This CDR3 comprises 19 residues. Germline V gives CDR1 LGHDT, CDR2 YNNKEL (reference sequence). This CDR3 is CASSQEVGLAGGTYNEQFF. CDR3 bases: TGTGCCAGCAGCCAAGAAGTGGGACTAGCGGGGGGCACCTACAATGAGCAGTTCTTC.

This clonotype came up many times. The chain carries TRBV11-2 and TRBJ2-3; possibly TRBD2 for D (5 bases). Germline V gene lookup returns CDR1 SGHAT and CDR2 FQNNGV. Trimming cost V 7 bases and J 6 bases, with 23 bases left between them. The CDR3 is 16 residues long. The CDR3 DNA is TGTGCCAGCACCTTGGGAGTAGCCGGCCCCTTGGATACGCAGTATTTT. It specifies CASTLGVAGPLDTQYF.

This clonotype was found a few times. The J gene is TRBJ1-2, the V gene TRBV30; D may be TRBD1 (6 bases). Per germline, CDR1 GTSNPN and CDR2 SVGIG (reference sequence). Trimming removed 2 bases from V and 2 bases from J, with 15 bases in between. The CDR3 runs to 15 residues. CDR3 residues: CAWSLRDRPNYGYTF. The CDR3 DNA reads as TGTGCCTGGAGTCTTAGAGACAGGCCCAACTATGGCTACACCTTC.

This chain joins TRBV15 and TRBJ1-1; 9 bases are shared with TRBD1. The V gene's germline CDR1 is LNHNV and CDR2 YYDKDF (reference sequence). Trimming at V came to 0 bases and at J to 1 base, leaving 6 bases not matched to a gene. CDR3 length: 17 amino acids. CDR3 region: CATSRDGTGIGNTEAFF. The CDR3 DNA reads TGTGCCACCAGCAGAGATGGGACAGGGATTGGGAACACTGAAGCTTTCTTT.

The chain employs TRBV9 and TRBJ2-3, with 9 bases aligning to TRBD2. Germline CDR1 is SGDLS and CDR2 is YYNGEE. Germline trimming cut 2 bases from V and 9 bases from J; bases unmatched to any gene: 7. The CDR3 consists of 14 residues. In DNA, the CDR3 is TGTGCCAGCAGCGTCTCCGGGACTAGCTCCACGCAGTATTTT. It yields the protein CASSVSGTSSTQYF. The full variable domain, in which reference TRBV9 and TRBJ2-3 provide the parts outside the CDR3, is DSGVTQTPKHLITATGQRVTLRCSPRSGDLSVYWYQQSLDQGLQFLIQYYNGEERAKGNILERFSAQQFPDLHSELNLSSLELGDSALYFCASSVSGTSSTQYFGPGTRLTVL.

This chain uses TRBV9 with TRBJ2-1, with a possible D match to TRBD2 (6 bases). This CDR3 has 16 amino acids. V dropped 2 bases and J dropped 2 bases, with 14 bases sitting between them. Germline V CDR1 and CDR2: SGDLS, YYNGEE. CDR3 loop: CASSVTGGTPYNEQFF. In nucleotides, the CDR3 is TGTGCCAGCAGCGTCACCGGCGGGACTCCCTACAATGAGCAGTTCTTC.

This clonotype was seen ten or more times. The CDR3 protein is CASSYANEQYF. The CDR3 nucleotides read TGTGCCAGCAGTTACGCGAACGAGCAGTACTTC. The V gene is TRBV6-5, the J gene TRBJ2-7, with no clear D. V was cut by 2 bases and J by 5 bases, with 4 bases left in between. The CDR3 is made up of 11 amino acids. Germline values: CDR1 MNHEY, CDR2 SVGAGI.

This clonotype came up many times. The chain combines TRBV3-1 with TRBJ2-1; TRBD2 is a possible D gene (6 bases). Germline CDR1 LGHDT, CDR2 YNNKEL (reference sequence). V dropped 3 bases and J dropped 6 bases, with 9 bases sitting between them. The CDR3 contains 13 residues. For the CDR3, the DNA is TGTGCCAGCAGCCAGGCGGGACGCAATGAGCAGTTCTTC. This encodes CASSQAGRNEQFF.

This clonotype showed up many times. This chain uses TRBV11-1 with TRBJ2-2, with 7 nucleotides matching TRBD1. This CDR3 has 14 residues. J lost 5 bases, V lost 5 bases, and 5 bases had no gene match. Germline CDR1 SGHAT, CDR2 FQDESV (reference sequence). The CDR3 region is CASSEQGWTGELFF. Here the CDR3 DNA reads TGTGCCAGCAGCGAACAGGGGTGGACCGGGGAGCTGTTTTTT. Based on the CDR3 plus reference TRBV11-1 and TRBJ2-2, the full variable domain is EAEVAQSPRYKITEKSQAVAFWCDPISGHATLYWYRQILGQGPELLVQFQDESVVDDSQLPKDRFSAERLKGVDSTLKIQPAELGDSAMYLCASSEQGWTGELFFGEGSRLTVL.

The CDR3 protein is CASSQDEGAGGYNEQFF. The CDR3 DNA is TGCGCCAGCAGCCAAGATGAAGGCGCAGGGGGGTACAATGAGCAGTTCTTC. The chain combines TRBV4-3 with TRBJ2-1; possibly TRBD1 for D (7 bases). Trimming left V 0 bases short and J 4 bases short, with 16 bases between. This CDR3 spans 17 amino acids. CDR1 LGHNA and CDR2 YSLEER come from the germline V gene.

Only a few counts were recorded for this clonotype. The CDR3 DNA sequence: TGTGCCAGCAGTTTCAATAGCGGGGGCGCCGGGGAGCTGTTTTTT. Protein sequence: CASSFNSGGAGELFF. The genes are TRBV12-3 or TRBV12-4 and TRBJ2-2, with 9 positions matching TRBD2. The CDR3 is made up of 15 amino acids. Trimming cost V 3 bases and J 6 bases; bases outside gene matches: 5.

CDR3 amino acids: CASRVDFQETQYF. In DNA, the CDR3 is TGTGCCAGCAGAGTGGACTTCCAAGAGACCCAGTACTTC. This chain connects TRBV12-3 or TRBV12-4 to TRBJ2-5; tentative D call: TRBD2 (5 bases). Trimming left V 6 bases short and J 1 base short, with 9 bases between. This CDR3 has 13 amino acids.

The chain recombines TRBV4-3 with TRBJ2-3; 8 bases map to TRBD2. This CDR3 has 15 residues. From germline, CDR1 is LGHNA and CDR2 YSLEER. Unmatched junction bases numbered 4, after V lost 2 bases and J lost 3 bases. This CDR3 reads CASSQSGGPTDTQYF. CDR3 DNA sequence: TGCGCCAGCAGCCAATCGGGAGGGCCTACAGATACGCAGTATTTT.

With regard to this clonotype: A much more abundant neighbour one base away suggests this may be a read error. This chain uses TRBV28 with TRBJ2-7; tentatively, D is TRBD2 (6 bases). Per the germline V gene, CDR1 is MDHEN and CDR2 is SYDVKM. Trimming took 6 bases from V and 0 from J, leaving 15 bases between them. The CDR3 runs to 15 residues. DNA for the CDR3: TGTGCCAGCAGCCTCTCAAAGGGACTCTCCTACGAGCAGTACTTC. The encoded protein is CASSLSKGLSYEQYF.

The chain joins TRBV6-5 to TRBJ2-7; either TRBD1 or TRBD2 may supply D (6 bases each). From germline, CDR1 is MNHEY and CDR2 SVGAGI. This CDR3 region has 14 residues. Trimming took off 2 bases at V and 5 bases at J, with 13 bases between the two ends. DNA of the CDR3: TGTGCCAGCAGTTACGTTGAAGGGGGGCACGAGCAGTACTTC. Protein: CASSYVEGGHEQYF.

In its sample, this clonotype was seen a few times. V gene TRBV7-8 combines with J gene TRBJ2-6; D unclear. Trimming took off 2 bases at V and 1 base at J, with 9 bases between the two ends. From germline, CDR1 is SGHVS and CDR2 FQNEAQ. CDR3 length: 16 residues. The CDR3 region has the DNA TGTGCCAGCAGCTTATACTCTACGTCTGGGGCCAACGTCCTGACTTTC. This translates into CASSLYSTSGANVLTF. The variable domain in full, completed from reference TRBV7-8 and TRBJ2-6, reads GAGVSQSPRYKVAKRGQDVALRCDPISGHVSLFWYQQALGQGPEFLTYFQNEAQLDKSGLPSDRFFAERPEGSVSTLKIQRTQQEDSAVYLCASSLYSTSGANVLTFGAGSRLTVL.

This clonotype has ten or more counts. The genes are TRBV30 and TRBJ2-1; no definite D call. The length of the CDR3 is 8 residues. From germline, CDR1 is GTSNPN and CDR2 SVGIG (reference sequence). The V and J ends lost 8 bases and 5 bases respectively, with 1 base between them. Here the CDR3 reads CAHNEQFF. The DNA of the CDR3 is TGTGCCCACAATGAGCAGTTCTTC.

There are many counts of this clonotype. The rearrangement links TRBV2 to TRBJ2-7; D is undetermined. The CDR3 consists of 14 residues. Germline loops: CDR1 SNHLY, CDR2 FYNNEI. The germline V and J ends were trimmed by 6 bases and 6 bases, with 18 bases remaining between them. The CDR3 bases are TGTGCCAGCAGCCTCGAGGCTAGTGTCTCCGAGCAGTACTTC. As protein: CASSLEASVSEQYF.

There are a few counts of this clonotype. CDR3 in amino acids: CASRIFLAGFSSTDTQYF. The CDR3 DNA is TGCGCCAGCAGGATATTCCTAGCGGGGTTTTCCAGCACAGATACGCAGTATTTT. The chain recombines TRBV5-1 with TRBJ2-3; 9 nucleotides match TRBD2. J was trimmed by 0 bases and V by 5 bases; bases with no gene match: 13. The length of the CDR3 is 18 residues. Germline V gives CDR1 SGHRS, CDR2 YFSETQ.